The following is a T cell receptor (beta chain) sequence with its context. Recruits, aged roughly 18 to 95 years, lived in 20 to 30 US areas. Authors' methods: Researchers report that nucleated cell counts were estimated from reference gene primer amplification. Clones were sequenced by immunoSEQ multiplex PCR, and TCRdb holds only the in-frame ones, with some missing. Clone size and V and J calls were adopted from that table, with D and trimming inferred from the DNA. Among approximately 310,000 clones listed, about nine tenths were seen once. These data originate in a study of blood T cell repertoires in COVID-19. Study information: Whether acute or convalescent, the COVID-19 samples came from the United States, Italy and Spain. Nucleic acid was either cDNA or gDNA, and it came from T cells, B-cell-depleted T cells, or PBMCs.

The J segment lost 0 bases and the V segment lost 4 bases, leaving 4 bases of the junction unmatched. Germline lookup yields CDR1 MDHEN and CDR2 SYDVKM. The CDR3 length is 16 residues. The chain has TRBV28 and TRBJ2-1; 9 bases are a match to TRBD2. The sample taken for sequencing was PBMCs or T cells enriched from blood (not recorded which). The source is a man aged 60 to 69 who had recovered from COVID-19. The CDR3 sequence is CASSSLAGSSYNEQFF. The DNA of the CDR3 is TGTGCCAGCAGTTCCCTAGCGGGGAGCTCCTACAATGAGCAGTTCTTC.